This TCR beta chain was sequenced for a study of PD-L1 blockade in urothelial cancer. Assay: immunoSEQ multiplex PCR; the TCRdb copy retains only in-frame clones and omits some. The sample records 56,000 or so clones, about 85% being singletons. Documented time point: pretreatment peripheral blood. The material sequenced was PBMCs, taken around atezolizumab (anti-PD-L1) treatment. The TCR sequence derives from a man aged 65 to 79 with urothelial cancer.

CDR3 in DNA: TGTGCTAGTGGTTTGGGGACATACCAAGAGACCCAGTACTTC. Translated, it gives CASGLGTYQETQYF. The chain links TRBV12-5 to TRBJ2-5, with D perhaps TRBD1 (5 bases). Between the trimmed V and J ends, which lost 1 base and 0 bases, there was a span of 6 bases. This CDR3 spans 14 amino acids. Germline CDR1 is LGHNT and CDR2 is FRNRAP. The whole variable domain, remainder taken from reference TRBV12-5 and TRBJ2-5, is DARVTQTPRHKVTEMGQEVTMRCQPILGHNTVFWYRQTMMQGLELLAYFRNRAPLDDSGMPKDRFSAEMPDATLATLKIQPSEPRDSAVYFCASGLGTYQETQYFGPGTRLLVL.